The clone carrying this T cell receptor beta chain was detected only a few times. This entry is derived from a study of OX40 agonist ivuxolimab in advanced cancers. Across the study: Patients in the trial were receiving intravenous ivuxolimab every 2 weeks, at doses of 0.01 to 10 mg/kg.

CDR3 size: 13 residues. The V end lost 0 bases, the J end lost 7 bases, and 10 bases lay between the germline ends. Germline V CDR1 and CDR2: SGDLS, YYNGEE. Clones were sequenced by immunoSEQ multiplex PCR, and TCRdb holds only the in-frame ones, with some missing. In the table there are roughly 71,000 clones, around 85% of which are singletons. The specimen was CD4+ or CD8+ T cells sorted from blood, collected in a trial of the OX40 agonist ivuxolimab. This sequence joins TRBV9 and TRBJ1-2; the D gene is possibly TRBD1 (5 bases). The TCR comes from an adult with an advanced solid tumor such as melanoma, head and neck, liver or kidney cancer. CDR3 region: CASSVDGTIGYTF. CDR3 nucleotide sequence: TGTGCCAGCAGCGTAGATGGGACGATTGGCTACACCTTC.